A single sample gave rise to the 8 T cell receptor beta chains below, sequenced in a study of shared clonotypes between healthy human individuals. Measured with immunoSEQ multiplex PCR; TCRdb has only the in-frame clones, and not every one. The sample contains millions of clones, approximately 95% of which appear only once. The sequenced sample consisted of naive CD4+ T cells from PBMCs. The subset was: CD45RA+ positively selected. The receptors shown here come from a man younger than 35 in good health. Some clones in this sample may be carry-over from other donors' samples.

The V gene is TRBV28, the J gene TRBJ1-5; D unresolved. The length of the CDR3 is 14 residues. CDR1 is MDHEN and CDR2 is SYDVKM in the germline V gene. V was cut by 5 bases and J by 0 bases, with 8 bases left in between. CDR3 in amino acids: CASSTVYSNQPQHF. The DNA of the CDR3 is TGTGCCAGCAGTACCGTTTATAGCAATCAGCCCCAGCATTTT.

CDR3 loop: CASRIRTSGNYEQYF. The CDR3 DNA reads as TGTGCCAGCAGGATCCGGACTAGCGGGAACTACGAGCAGTACTTC. This chain joins TRBV27 and TRBJ2-7; 12 bases fit TRBD2. V gave up 6 bases and J gave up 3 bases; unmatched junction bases: 6. Germline V CDR1 and CDR2: MNHEY, SMNVEV (reference sequence). The length of the CDR3 is 15 residues.

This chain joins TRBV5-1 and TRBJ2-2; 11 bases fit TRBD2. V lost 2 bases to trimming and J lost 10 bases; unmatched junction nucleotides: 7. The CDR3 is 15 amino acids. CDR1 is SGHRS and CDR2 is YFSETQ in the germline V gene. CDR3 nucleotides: TGCGCCAGCAGCTTTACTAGCGGGAGATTAGTGGAGCTGTTTTTT. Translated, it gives CASSFTSGRLVELFF.

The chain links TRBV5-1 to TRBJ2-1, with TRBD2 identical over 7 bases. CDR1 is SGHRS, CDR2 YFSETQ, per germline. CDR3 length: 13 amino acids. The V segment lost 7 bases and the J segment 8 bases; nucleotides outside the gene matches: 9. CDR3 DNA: TGCGCCAGCGGGCGGCGGGAGTTGGATGAGCAGTTCTTC. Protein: CASGRRELDEQFF.

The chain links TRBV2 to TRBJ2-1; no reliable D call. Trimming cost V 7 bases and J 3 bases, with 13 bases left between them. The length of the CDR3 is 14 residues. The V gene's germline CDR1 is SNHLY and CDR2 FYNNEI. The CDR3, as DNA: TGTGCCAGCACCGACTCCCCAAACTACAATGAGCAGTTCTTC. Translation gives CASTDSPNYNEQFF.

For the CDR3, the DNA is TGTGCCAGCTCACCATCAACAGGGGGTACCGGGGAGCTGTTTTTT. This translates into CASSPSTGGTGELFF. J is TRBJ2-2 and V is TRBV18; 8 bases are shared with TRBD1. Per the germline V gene, CDR1 is KGHSH and CDR2 is LQKENI. After removal of 2 bases from V and 5 bases from J, the junction contained 4 bases not matched to a gene. The CDR3 spans 15 residues.

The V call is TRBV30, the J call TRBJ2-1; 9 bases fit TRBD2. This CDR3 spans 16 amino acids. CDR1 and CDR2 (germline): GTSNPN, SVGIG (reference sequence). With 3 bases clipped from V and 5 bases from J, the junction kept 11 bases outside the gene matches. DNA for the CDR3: TGTGCCTGGAGAGGAAGGGCTAGCGGGGTGAACAATGAGCAGTTCTTC. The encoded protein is CAWRGRASGVNNEQFF.

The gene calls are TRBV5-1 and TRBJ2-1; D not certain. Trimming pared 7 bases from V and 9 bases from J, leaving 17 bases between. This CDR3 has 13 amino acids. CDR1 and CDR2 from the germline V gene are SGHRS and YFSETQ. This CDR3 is CASGSAVALEQFF. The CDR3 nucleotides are TGCGCCAGCGGAAGCGCCGTAGCCCTTGAGCAGTTCTTC.